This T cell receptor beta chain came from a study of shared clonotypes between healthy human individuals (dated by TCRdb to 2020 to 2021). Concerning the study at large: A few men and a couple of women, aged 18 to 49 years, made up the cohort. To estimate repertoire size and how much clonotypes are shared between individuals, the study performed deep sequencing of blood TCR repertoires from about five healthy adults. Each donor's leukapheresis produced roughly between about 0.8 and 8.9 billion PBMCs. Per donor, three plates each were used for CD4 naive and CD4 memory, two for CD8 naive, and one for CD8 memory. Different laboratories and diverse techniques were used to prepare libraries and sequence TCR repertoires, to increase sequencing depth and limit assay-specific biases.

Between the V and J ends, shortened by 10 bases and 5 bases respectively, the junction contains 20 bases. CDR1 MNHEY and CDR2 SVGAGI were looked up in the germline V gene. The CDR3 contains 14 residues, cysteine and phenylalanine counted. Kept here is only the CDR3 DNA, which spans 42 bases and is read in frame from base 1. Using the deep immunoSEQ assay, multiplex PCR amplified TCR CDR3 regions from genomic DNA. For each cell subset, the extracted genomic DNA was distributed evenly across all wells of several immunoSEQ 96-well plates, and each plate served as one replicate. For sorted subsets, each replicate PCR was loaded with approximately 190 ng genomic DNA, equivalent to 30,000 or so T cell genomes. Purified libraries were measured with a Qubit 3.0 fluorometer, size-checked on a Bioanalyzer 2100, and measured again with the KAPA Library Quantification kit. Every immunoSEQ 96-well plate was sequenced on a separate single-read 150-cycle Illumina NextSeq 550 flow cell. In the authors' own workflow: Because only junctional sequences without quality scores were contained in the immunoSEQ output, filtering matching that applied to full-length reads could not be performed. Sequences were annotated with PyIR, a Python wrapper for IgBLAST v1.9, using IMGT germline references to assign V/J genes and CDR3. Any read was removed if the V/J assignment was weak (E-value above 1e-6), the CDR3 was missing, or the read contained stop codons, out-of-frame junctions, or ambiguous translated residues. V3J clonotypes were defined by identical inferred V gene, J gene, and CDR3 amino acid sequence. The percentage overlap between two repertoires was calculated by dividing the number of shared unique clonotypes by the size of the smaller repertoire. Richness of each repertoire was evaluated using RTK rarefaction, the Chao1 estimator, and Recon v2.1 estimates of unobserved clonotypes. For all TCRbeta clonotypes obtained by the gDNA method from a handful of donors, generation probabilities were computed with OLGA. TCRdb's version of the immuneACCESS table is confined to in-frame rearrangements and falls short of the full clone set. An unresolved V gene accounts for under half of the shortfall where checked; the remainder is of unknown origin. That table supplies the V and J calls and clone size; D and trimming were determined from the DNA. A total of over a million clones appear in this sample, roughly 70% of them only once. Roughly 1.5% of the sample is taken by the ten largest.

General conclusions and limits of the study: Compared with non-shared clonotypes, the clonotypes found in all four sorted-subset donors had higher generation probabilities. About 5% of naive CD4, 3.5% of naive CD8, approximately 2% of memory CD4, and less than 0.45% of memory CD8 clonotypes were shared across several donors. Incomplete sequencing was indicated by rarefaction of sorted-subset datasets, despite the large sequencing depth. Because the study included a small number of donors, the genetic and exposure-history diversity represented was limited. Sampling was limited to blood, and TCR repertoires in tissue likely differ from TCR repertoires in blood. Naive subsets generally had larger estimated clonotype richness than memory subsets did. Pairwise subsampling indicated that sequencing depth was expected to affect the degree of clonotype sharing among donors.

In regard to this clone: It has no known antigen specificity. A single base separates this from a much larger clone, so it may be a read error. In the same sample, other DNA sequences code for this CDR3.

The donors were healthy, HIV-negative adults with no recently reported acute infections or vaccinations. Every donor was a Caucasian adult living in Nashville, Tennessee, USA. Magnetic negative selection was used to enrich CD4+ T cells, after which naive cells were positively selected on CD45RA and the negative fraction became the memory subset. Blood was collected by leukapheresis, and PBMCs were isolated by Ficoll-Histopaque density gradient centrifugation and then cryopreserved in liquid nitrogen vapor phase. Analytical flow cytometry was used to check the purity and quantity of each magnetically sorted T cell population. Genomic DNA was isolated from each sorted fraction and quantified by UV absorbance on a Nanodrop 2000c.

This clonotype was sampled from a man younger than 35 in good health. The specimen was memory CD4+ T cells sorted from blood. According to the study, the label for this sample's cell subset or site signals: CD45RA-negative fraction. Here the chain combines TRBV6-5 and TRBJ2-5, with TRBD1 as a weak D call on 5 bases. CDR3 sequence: CATSNRINGETQYF. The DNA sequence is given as TGTGCCACCTCCAACAGGATTAATGGGGAGACCCAGTACTTC.